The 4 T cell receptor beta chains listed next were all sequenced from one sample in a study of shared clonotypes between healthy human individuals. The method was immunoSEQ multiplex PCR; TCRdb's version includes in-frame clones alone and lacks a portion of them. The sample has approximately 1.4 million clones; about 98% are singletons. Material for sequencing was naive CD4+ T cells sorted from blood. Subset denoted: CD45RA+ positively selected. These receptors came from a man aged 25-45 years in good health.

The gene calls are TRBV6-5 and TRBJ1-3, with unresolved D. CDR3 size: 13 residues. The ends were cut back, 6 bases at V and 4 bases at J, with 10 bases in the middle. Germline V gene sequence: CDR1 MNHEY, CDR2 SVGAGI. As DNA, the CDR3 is TGTGCCAGCAGAAATCCCCCAGGAAACACCATATATTTT. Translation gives CASRNPPGNTIYF.

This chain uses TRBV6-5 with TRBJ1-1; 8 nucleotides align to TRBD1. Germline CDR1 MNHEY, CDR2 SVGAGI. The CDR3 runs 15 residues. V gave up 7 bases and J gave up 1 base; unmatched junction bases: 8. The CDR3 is CASTRGRGSNTEAFF. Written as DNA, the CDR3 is TGTGCCAGCACCAGGGGGCGGGGGTCGAACACTGAAGCTTTCTTT.

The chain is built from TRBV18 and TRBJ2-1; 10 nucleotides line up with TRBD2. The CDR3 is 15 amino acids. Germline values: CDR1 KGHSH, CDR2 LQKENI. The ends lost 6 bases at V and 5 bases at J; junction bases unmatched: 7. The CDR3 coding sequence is TGTGCCAGCTCTTCAACTAGCGGGAAAAACAATGAGCAGTTCTTC. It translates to CASSSTSGKNNEQFF.

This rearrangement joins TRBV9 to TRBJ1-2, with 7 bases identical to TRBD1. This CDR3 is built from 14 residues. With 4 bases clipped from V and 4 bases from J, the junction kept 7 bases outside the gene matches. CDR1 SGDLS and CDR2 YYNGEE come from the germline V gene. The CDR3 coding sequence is TGTGCCAGCAGCATAGAGGACAGGAGCTATGGCTACACCTTC. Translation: CASSIEDRSYGYTF.